Listed below are T cell receptor beta chains from one sample, sequenced in a study of blood T cells in healthy people across ages. TCRdb independently ran MiXCR on the 5' RACE reads; one entry per CDR3 protein. The sample yields over 600,000 distinct CDR3 sequences, 56% seen once. The sample consisted of blood. These receptors came from a middle-aged man in good health. Each CDR3 is given with its conserved first and last residue. D genes are given only for firm matches. Only part of the rows carry a size: once, few, many, or a class if the clone is expanded.

D	V	size	length	J	CDR3	DNA
.	TRBV21-1	few	16	TRBJ2-4	CASSQNGDPAKNIQYF	TGTGCCAGCAGCCAGAACGGAGACCCAGCCAAAAACATTCAGTACTTC
.	TRBV7-2	few	14	TRBJ2-5	CASSPQTEQETQYF	TGTGCCAGCAGCCCCCAGACAGAACAAGAGACCCAGTACTTC
.	TRBV28	few	14	TRBJ2-6	CASSSTGGANVLTF	TGTGCCAGCAGTTCGACAGGCGGGGCCAACGTCCTGACTTTC
.	TRBV12-3/TRBV12-4	.	15	TRBJ2-3	CASSLGRRMTDTQYF	TGTGCCAGCAGCCTCGGGAGAAGGATGACAGATACGCAGTATTTT
TRBD1	TRBV7-2	few	17	TRBJ2-5	CASSLNRIGDSQETQYF	TGTGCCAGCAGCTTAAATCGTATTGGGGACAGTCAAGAGACCCAGTACTTC
.	TRBV6-1	few	17	TRBJ1-1	CASSLVGQGTSNTEAFF	TGTGCCAGCAGTCTGGTGGGGCAGGGGACATCTAACACTGAAGCTTTCTTT
.	TRBV12-3/TRBV12-4	.	16	TRBJ2-1	CASSLNLIGQHDEQFF	TGTGCCAGCAGTTTAAATCTTATCGGACAGCACGATGAGCAGTTCTTC
TRBD2	TRBV20-1	.	15	TRBJ2-1	CSARGRLAGVTEQLF	TGCAGTGCTAGAGGCCGACTAGCGGGGGTTACTGAGCAGTTATTC
.	TRBV6-2/TRBV6-3	.	12	TRBJ2-5	CASSGNVETQYF	TGTGCCAGCAGCGGAAACGTTGAGACCCAGTACTTC
TRBD2	TRBV3-1	.	16	TRBJ2-5	CASSQVQAGNQETQYF	TGTGCCAGCAGCCAAGTCCAAGCGGGGAATCAAGAGACCCAGTACTTC
TRBD2	TRBV9	.	19	TRBJ2-2	CASSVGGLAELLNTGELFF	TGTGCCAGCAGCGTAGGGGGACTAGCGGAGCTCCTGAACACCGGGGAGCTGTTTTTT
.	TRBV7-9	.	12	TRBJ1-6	CASGYDGSPLHF	TGTGCCAGCGGGTATGACGGTTCACCCCTCCACTTT
TRBD2	TRBV5-6	.	17	TRBJ2-2	CASSLWISGGNTGELFF	TGTGCCAGCAGCTTATGGATTAGCGGGGGGAACACCGGGGAGCTGTTTTTT
.	TRBV5-1	.	14	TRBJ1-4	CASSLDTTNEKLFF	TGCGCCAGCAGCTTGGATACAACTAATGAAAAACTGTTTTTT
.	TRBV6-5	.	15	TRBJ2-7	CASSPSGGSPYEQYF	TGTGCCAGCAGTCCCTCGGGCGGCAGTCCCTACGAGCAGTACTTC
.	TRBV11-3	.	15	TRBJ2-7	CASSSRDQGSYEQYF	TGTGCCAGCAGCTCCCGGGACCAGGGCTCCTACGAGCAGTACTTC
.	TRBV29-1	.	15	TRBJ1-1	CSVEHRSKKNTEAFF	TGCAGCGTTGAACACAGGAGCAAAAAGAACACTGAAGCTTTCTTT
.	TRBV20-1	once	14	TRBJ2-5	CSARQGRHQETQYF	TGCAGTGCTAGACAGGGACGGCACCAAGAGACCCAGTACTTC
.	TRBV7-2	.	12	TRBJ1-2	CASSLVRLGYTF	TGTGCCAGCAGCTTAGTAAGGCTTGGCTACACCTTC
TRBD2	TRBV9	.	17	TRBJ2-1	CASSVNGRLAGIDEQFF	TGTGCCAGCAGCGTAAACGGACGGCTAGCGGGAATAGATGAGCAGTTCTTC
TRBD1	TRBV15	.	17	TRBJ1-2	CATSRGSWGQGASGYTF	TGTGCCACCAGCAGAGGGTCTTGGGGACAGGGGGCGTCTGGCTACACCTTC
.	TRBV6-6	.	15	TRBJ2-4	CASTQAEIAKNIQYF	TGTGCCAGCACCCAGGCGGAAATAGCCAAAAACATTCAGTACTTC
.	TRBV28	.	15	TRBJ2-6	CASMVTGSGANVLTF	TGTGCCAGCATGGTTACAGGCTCTGGGGCCAACGTCCTGACTTTC
.	TRBV29-1	.	14	TRBJ2-7	CSVGPAAGVNEQYF	TGCAGCGTTGGCCCGGCGGCAGGGGTCAACGAGCAGTACTTC
TRBD1	TRBV7-3	.	14	TRBJ1-1	CASSLKRTGVGAFF	TGTGCCAGCAGCTTAAAGCGGACAGGGGTAGGTGCTTTCTTT
.	TRBV12-3/TRBV12-4	.	16	TRBJ1-4	CASSSPSGSTNEKLFF	TGTGCCAGCAGTTCCCCCTCGGGGTCCACTAATGAAAAACTGTTTTTT
.	TRBV9	few	14	TRBJ2-3	CASSVQMGSDTQYF	TGTGCCAGCAGCGTCCAGATGGGCTCAGATACGCAGTATTTT
.	TRBV5-1	few	15	TRBJ1-1	CASSPGLSGTLVAFF	TGCGCCAGCAGCCCGGGATTATCCGGGACTCTAGTAGCTTTCTTT
.	TRBV11-2	.	13	TRBJ2-7	CASSLRVGETRYF	TGTGCCAGCAGCCTCAGGGTAGGAGAGACCCGGTACTTC
.	TRBV20-1	few	14	TRBJ2-6	CSARPQVGANVLTF	TGCAGTGCTAGACCCCAGGTCGGGGCCAACGTCCTGACTTTC
TRBD2	TRBV20-1	.	16	TRBJ2-1	CSARDRASGGNYEQFF	TGCAGTGCTAGAGATAGGGCTAGCGGGGGGAATTATGAGCAGTTCTTC
.	TRBV12-3/TRBV12-4	.	16	TRBJ2-4	CASSYTEFSAKNIQYF	TGTGCCAGCAGCTATACAGAATTTTCCGCCAAAAACATTCAGTACTTC
.	TRBV7-8	.	16	TRBJ2-3	CASSLGLATAIQTQYF	TGTGCCAGCAGCCTAGGACTGGCGACAGCTATCCAGACGCAGTATTTT
.	TRBV29-1	few	15	TRBJ2-5	CSVEQVVGRLETQYF	TGCAGCGTTGAGCAAGTGGTTGGCAGGTTGGAGACCCAGTACTTC
TRBD1	TRBV5-6	few	16	TRBJ1-2	CASSLGGQGVRYGYTF	TGTGCCAGCAGCTTGGGGGGACAGGGTGTAAGATATGGCTACACCTTC
.	TRBV4-2	.	15	TRBJ2-3	CASSQEQGFTDTQYF	TGTGCCAGCAGCCAAGAGCAAGGGTTCACAGATACGCAGTATTTT
.	TRBV7-2	once	15	TRBJ1-6	CASSPAGTRNSPLHF	TGTGCCAGCAGCCCGGCCGGGACGCGGAATTCACCCCTCCACTTT
.	TRBV9	few	14	TRBJ2-7	CASSVEPTSYEQYF	TGTGCCAGCAGCGTAGAACCTACCTCCTACGAGCAGTACTTC
.	TRBV9	few	13	TRBJ2-7	CASSVVGSSEQYF	TGTGCCAGCAGCGTAGTTGGGTCCTCCGAGCAGTACTTC
TRBD2	TRBV20-1	.	16	TRBJ2-7	CSARDMAASGSNEQYF	TGCAGTGCTAGAGATATGGCGGCTAGCGGGAGCAACGAGCAGTACTTC
TRBD1	TRBV7-2	.	12	TRBJ1-1	CASSPGQGGAFF	TGTGCTAGCAGCCCGGGACAGGGGGGAGCTTTCTTT
.	TRBV4-2	few	13	TRBJ2-7	CASSQDGVYEQYF	TGTGCCAGCAGCCAAGATGGGGTGTACGAGCAGTACTTC
TRBD1	TRBV20-1	.	14	TRBJ1-6	CSAMTGRDASPLHF	TGCAGTGCAATGACAGGGCGTGACGCTTCACCCCTCCACTTT